This T cell receptor beta chain was obtained from a study of blood T cell repertoires in COVID-19. Study information: Whether acute or convalescent, the COVID-19 samples came from the United States, Italy and Spain. Sample material is recorded as cDNA or gDNA derived from T cells, B-cell-depleted T cells, or PBMCs.

Method: immunoSEQ multiplex PCR; TCRdb's copy keeps in-frame clones and lacks some. In the table there are fewer than 200,000 clones, over 85% of which are singletons. Germline V lookup: CDR1 SGHTA, CDR2 FQGNSA. J was trimmed by 3 bases and V by 5 bases; bases with no gene match: 12. The CDR3 extends over 16 amino acids. Source material: peripheral blood. This clonotype originated in a woman aged 45-65 years with acute or convalescent COVID-19. The chain links TRBV7-2 to TRBJ2-7; 8 bases are a match to TRBD2. This CDR3 reads CASSTASSGGGYEQYF. For the CDR3, the DNA is TGTGCCAGCAGCACCGCCTCAAGCGGGGGCGGCTACGAGCAGTACTTC.